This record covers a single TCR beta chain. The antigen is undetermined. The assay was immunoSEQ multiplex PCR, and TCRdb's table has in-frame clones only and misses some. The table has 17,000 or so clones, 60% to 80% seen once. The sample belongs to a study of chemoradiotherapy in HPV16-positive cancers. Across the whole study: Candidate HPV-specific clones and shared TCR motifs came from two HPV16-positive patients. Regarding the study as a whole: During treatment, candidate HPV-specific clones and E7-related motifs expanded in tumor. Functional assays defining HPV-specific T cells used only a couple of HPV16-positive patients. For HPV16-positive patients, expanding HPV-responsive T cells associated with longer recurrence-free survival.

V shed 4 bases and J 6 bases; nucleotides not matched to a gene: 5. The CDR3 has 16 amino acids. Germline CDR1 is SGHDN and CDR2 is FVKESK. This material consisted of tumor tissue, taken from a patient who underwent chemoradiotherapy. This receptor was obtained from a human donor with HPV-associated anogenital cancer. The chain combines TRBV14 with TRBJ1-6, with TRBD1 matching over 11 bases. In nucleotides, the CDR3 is TGTGCCAGCAGCCCTCTTGGACAGGGGGCTAATTCACCCCTCCACTTT. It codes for CASSPLGQGANSPLHF.